This T cell receptor beta chain comes out of a study of CD8 T cells in ankylosing spondylitis. Comments on this clonotype: Antigen specificity is unknown.

The ends lost 1 base at V and 1 base at J; junction bases unmatched: 7. The CDR3 is 18 amino acids. The V gene's germline CDR1 is MDHEN and CDR2 SYDVKM. As the method for making TCR beta libraries, quantitative 5'-RACE with molecular barcodes was used. Each CDR3 protein gets one entry after TCRdb re-called the 5' RACE reads with MiXCR. The table has about 330,000 distinct CDR3 sequences, 6.5% to 10% seen once; the top ten hold 14% to 15%. Study-wide results and limits: A TCR beta motif made of roughly eight highly homologous variants seemed typical of ankylosing spondylitis blood.

This clonotype was sampled from a male donor with ankylosing spondylitis. Material for sequencing was blood, either unsorted or a sorted T cell fraction (not recorded which). This chain connects TRBV28 to TRBJ2-3, with 11 bases aligning to TRBD2. In DNA, the CDR3 is TGTGCCAGCAGTTTATACCACCCGGGACTAGCGGGCACAGATACGCAGTATTTT. Protein sequence: CASSLYHPGLAGTDTQYF.